The 21 T cell receptor beta chains below come from one sample, sequenced in a study of breast tumors, draining lymph nodes, adjacent tissues. A single record per CDR3 protein comes from TCRdb applying MiXCR to the multiplex PCR reads. The sample includes over 150,000 distinct CDR3 sequences, about 32% seen only once; the top ten take about 4.3%. Axillary draining lymph nodes of breast cancer patients supplied the node samples. The sequenced material came from axillary lymph node tissue. The origin of the receptors is a female donor with breast cancer. Some clones in this sample may be carry-over from other donors' samples.

The chain is built from TRBV5-6 and TRBJ1-1; no definite D call. The CDR3 runs 14 residues. The V gene's germline CDR1 is SGHDT and CDR2 YYEEEE. V lost 3 bases, J lost 0 bases, and 9 bases lay in between. The CDR3 reads CASSYWTVNTEAFF. Here the CDR3 DNA reads TGTGCCAGCAGCTATTGGACGGTGAACACTGAAGCTTTCTTT.

This clonotype was picked up many times. The chain uses TRBV6-1 and TRBJ1-2; D possibly corresponds to TRBD1 (5 bases). Germline V gene lookup returns CDR1 MNHNS and CDR2 SASEGT. This CDR3 has 13 amino acids. V was cut by 2 bases and J by 4 bases, with 8 bases left in between. The CDR3 DNA sequence: TGTGCCAGCAGTGAAAGAGGGGTCTATGGCTACACCTTC. Amino acid sequence: CASSERGVYGYTF.

This clonotype was picked up many times. The chain employs TRBV20-1 and TRBJ2-5; no firm D call. With 4 bases removed from V and 1 base from J, the gap between germline ends came to 7 bases. This CDR3 region has 12 residues. The germline CDR1 and CDR2 sequences are DFQATT and SNEGSKA (reference sequence). CDR3 bases: TGCAGTGCTATCCGAGCCCAAGAGACCCAGTACTTC. It codes for CSAIRAQETQYF.

This clonotype was seen at least ten times. The V and J genes are TRBV2 and TRBJ2-2; weak D call: TRBD1 (6 bases). Germline CDR1 SNHLY, CDR2 FYNNEI. V was pared by 11 bases and J by 1 base, with 14 bases between. This CDR3 region has 14 residues. The DNA of the CDR3 is TGTGCCGGGAGAACAGGGATGAACACCGGGGAGCTGTTTTTT. This translates into CAGRTGMNTGELFF.

This clonotype showed up many times. This CDR3 reads CASSFGPAYEQYF. The CDR3 DNA follows: TGTGCCAGCAGCTTTGGCCCAGCCTACGAGCAGTACTTC. This rearrangement joins TRBV7-9 to TRBJ2-7; no reliable D call. Germline loops: CDR1 SEHNR, CDR2 FQNEAQ (reference sequence). Trimming cost V 3 bases and J 2 bases, with 8 bases left between them. The CDR3 length is 13 residues.

The chain combines TRBV5-1 with TRBJ2-5; D could derive from TRBD1 or TRBD2 (6 bases each). The V gene lost 4 bases and the J gene lost 8 bases, with 18 bases spanning the gap. This CDR3 has 14 amino acids. In germline, CDR1 is SGHRS, CDR2 YFSETQ. CDR3 residues: CASSAVGGQNTQYF. CDR3 in DNA: TGCGCCAGCAGCGCCGTCGGGGGCCAAAACACCCAGTACTTC.

Comments on this clonotype: A clone one base away is much larger, so this may be a read error. The rearrangement links TRBV11-1 to TRBJ2-1, with D possibly TRBD1 on 6 matching bases. The germline gives CDR1 SGHAT, CDR2 FQDESV (reference sequence). The CDR3 extends over 14 amino acids. The CDR3 DNA reads TGTGCCGGCAGCAGAGGGGGCTCCTACAATGAGCAGTTCTTC. Amino acids: CAGSRGGSYNEQFF.

This clonotype was observed a few times. This rearrangement joins TRBV19 to TRBJ1-1, with 7 bases fitting TRBD1. The germline gives CDR1 LNHDA, CDR2 SQIVND (reference sequence). After removal of 5 bases from V and 5 bases from J, the junction contained 14 bases not matched to a gene. CDR3 length: 16 residues. The CDR3 reads CASSPLRPGQMTEAFF. Here the CDR3 DNA reads TGTGCCAGTAGTCCACTAAGACCGGGACAGATGACTGAAGCTTTCTTT.

This chain links TRBV7-8 with TRBJ1-1; D remains unclear. Per the germline V gene, CDR1 is SGHVS and CDR2 is FQNEAQ. This CDR3 contains 17 residues. V was cut by 7 bases and J by 4 bases, with 25 bases left in between. The CDR3 is CASTRLGFARLGTEAFF. In nucleotides, the CDR3 is TGTGCCAGCACCCGACTAGGGTTTGCGAGGCTGGGCACTGAAGCTTTCTTT.

This clonotype has a handful of counts. A much larger clone is a single base away; this may be a read error. Since the CDR3 does not end with the conserved phenylalanine or tryptophan, this likely comes from a read error. The V call is TRBV7-2, the J call TRBJ2-7; 8 bases match TRBD1. J lost 2 bases, V lost 5 bases, and 8 bases had no gene match. Germline CDR1 SGHTA, CDR2 FQGNSA. The CDR3 totals 15 residues. The CDR3 reads CASSPRQGSTYEQYL. CDR3 nucleotide sequence: TGTGCCAGCAGCCCCCGACAGGGGTCGACCTACGAGCAGTACCTC.

This clonotype has a count of ten or more. The chain uses TRBV29-1 and TRBJ2-5, with D unclear. The CDR3 spans 16 residues. The germline V gene encodes CDR1 SQVTM and CDR2 ANQGSEA. The V end lost 3 bases, the J end lost 4 bases, and 21 bases lay between the germline ends. CDR3 DNA sequence: TGCAGCGTTGAGGTATACCTCGATCCGTCCGGAGAGACCCAGTACTTC. This encodes CSVEVYLDPSGETQYF.

V and J are TRBV5-1 and TRBJ2-3, with a tentative D call TRBD1 (6 bases). Germline CDR1 and CDR2: SGHRS and YFSETQ. The CDR3 sequence is 16 residues long. V lost 0 bases to trimming and J lost 2 bases, with 13 bases between them. The CDR3 DNA follows: TGCGCCAGCAGCTTGGAGGGCAGGGGAGACACAGATACGCAGTATTTT. As protein: CASSLEGRGDTDTQYF.

As to this clonotype: A much bigger clone sits one base away, suggesting this may be a read error. This chain links TRBV6-5 with TRBJ1-2, with D uncertain. This CDR3 spans 13 amino acids. Germline V lookup: CDR1 MNHEY, CDR2 SVGAGI. V was trimmed by 5 bases and J by 8 bases, leaving 15 bases between them. This CDR3 is CASSHEALGGYTF. The CDR3 bases are TGTGCCAGCAGTCACGAAGCGCTGGGCGGCTACACCTTC.

This clonotype was observed many times. The chain is built from TRBV2 and TRBJ1-3; D gene uncertain. This CDR3 spans 17 amino acids. V was cut by 4 bases and J by 3 bases, with 19 bases left in between. Germline assignment: CDR1 SNHLY and CDR2 FYNNEI. Here the CDR3 DNA reads TGTGCCAGCAGTGCACCCCCAAAGCCTGGGCTTGGAAACACCATATATTTT. This codes for CASSAPPKPGLGNTIYF.

The rearrangement links TRBV20-1 to TRBJ2-5, with D unclear. Trimming removed 1 base from V and 0 bases from J, with 3 bases in between. CDR3 length equals 12 residues. Germline values: CDR1 DFQATT, CDR2 SNEGSKA (reference sequence). The CDR3 protein is CSARANQETQYF. For the CDR3, the DNA is TGCAGTGCTAGAGCTAACCAAGAGACCCAGTACTTC.

The chain recombines TRBV19 with TRBJ2-2; D ambiguous. The V and J ends lost 6 bases and 1 base respectively, with 9 bases between them. This CDR3 is 14 amino acids long. Germline V gene lookup returns CDR1 LNHDA and CDR2 SQIVND (reference sequence). The CDR3 DNA is TGTGCCAGTAGGACCCTAGGGAACACCGGGGAGCTGTTTTTT. Translating it yields CASRTLGNTGELFF.

This clonotype showed up many times. Written as DNA, the CDR3 is TGTGCCTGGAGTGTACCCGGCCCAGAGACCCAGTACTTC. Amino acid sequence: CAWSVPGPETQYF. The V call is TRBV30, the J call TRBJ2-5; D is unclear. The CDR3 spans 13 residues. The V gene lost 0 bases and the J gene lost 4 bases, with 9 bases spanning the gap. CDR1 is GTSNPN and CDR2 is SVGIG in the germline V gene (reference sequence).

This clonotype was recorded at least ten times. The chain links TRBV13 to TRBJ2-1, with D uncertain. This CDR3 is built from 14 residues. Trimming left V 1 base short and J 9 bases short, with 13 bases between. Germline V gives CDR1 PRHDT, CDR2 FYEKMQ (reference sequence). Here the CDR3 DNA reads TGTGCCAGCAGCTTAGAGCCTAGATCCTTTGAGCAGTTCTTC. Residues: CASSLEPRSFEQFF.

The V gene is TRBV7-8, the J gene TRBJ2-2; D call uncertain. The CDR3 sequence is 12 residues long. The ends were cut back, 4 bases at V and 9 bases at J, with 9 bases in the middle. Per germline, CDR1 SGHVS and CDR2 FQNEAQ. Written as DNA, the CDR3 is TGTGCCAGCAGCTCAAACCGAAGGGAGCTGTTTTTT. The encoded protein is CASSSNRRELFF. The full variable domain, with the rest looked up from reference TRBV7-8 and TRBJ2-2, is GAGVSQSPRYKVAKRGQDVALRCDPISGHVSLFWYQQALGQGPEFLTYFQNEAQLDKSGLPSDRFFAERPEGSVSTLKIQRTQQEDSAVYLCASSSNRRELFFGEGSRLTVL.

This clonotype was seen ten or more times. J is TRBJ2-7 and V is TRBV12-3 or TRBV12-4; 7 bases line up with TRBD2. V shed 3 bases and J 0 bases; nucleotides not matched to a gene: 5. The CDR3 spans 15 residues. CDR3 in DNA: TGTGCCAGCAGTTTCGGACGGGGGGACTCCTACGAGCAGTACTTC. Translating gives CASSFGRGDSYEQYF.

Note on this clonotype: A much more abundant neighbour one base away suggests this may be a read error. The V and J genes are TRBV20-1 and TRBJ2-3; D unresolved. The CDR3 totals 11 residues. From germline, CDR1 is DFQATT and CDR2 SNEGSKA (reference sequence). The CDR3 region has the DNA TGCAGTGCTATTGCCGGCGATACGCAGTCTTTT. This encodes CSAIAGDTQSF.